This T cell receptor beta chain is from a study of blood T cell repertoires in COVID-19. Overall study: The samples span acute and convalescent COVID-19 from the United States, Italy and Spain.

Methods used by the authors: Amplification with reference gene primers provided the estimates of nucleated cell counts. This table comes from immunoSEQ multiplex PCR, and its TCRdb copy is limited to in-frame clones, with some not included. Clone size and the V and J calls come from that table; the DNA yielded D and trimming. The repertoire includes approximately 200,000 clones, about 84% of them detected once, and roughly 18% sits in the top ten. Germline CDR1 LNHDA, CDR2 SQIVND (reference sequence). With 4 bases removed from V and 7 bases from J, the gap between germline ends came to 7 bases. There are 12 residues in the CDR3.

V gene TRBV19 combines with J gene TRBJ1-4; D ambiguous. The sequenced sample was peripheral blood. The receptor was derived from a person in their 70s with COVID-19, enrolled during active disease. The CDR3 here is CASSRFSEKLFF. The CDR3 bases are TGTGCCAGTAGTAGGTTTAGTGAAAAACTGTTTTTT.